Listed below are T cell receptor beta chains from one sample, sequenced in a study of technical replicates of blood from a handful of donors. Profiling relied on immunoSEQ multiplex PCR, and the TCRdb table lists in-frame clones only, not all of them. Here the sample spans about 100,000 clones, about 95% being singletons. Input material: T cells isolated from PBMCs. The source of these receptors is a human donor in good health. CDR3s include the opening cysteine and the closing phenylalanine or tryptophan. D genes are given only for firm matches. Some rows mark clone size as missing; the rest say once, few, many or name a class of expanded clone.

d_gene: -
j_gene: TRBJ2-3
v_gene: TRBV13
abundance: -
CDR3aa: CASSLQGQGGILGSTDTQYF
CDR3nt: TGTGCCAGCAGCTTACAAGGGCAGGGGGGAATTCTAGGCAGCACAGATACGCAGTATTTT

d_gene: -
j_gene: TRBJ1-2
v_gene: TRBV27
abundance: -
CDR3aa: CASSPKQRGVGYTF
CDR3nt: TGTGCCAGCAGTCCCAAACAGCGGGGGGTTGGCTACACCTTC

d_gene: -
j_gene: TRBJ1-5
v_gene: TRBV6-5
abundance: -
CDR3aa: CASSPQGYGNQPQHF
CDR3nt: TGTGCCAGCAGTCCGCAGGGGTACGGCAATCAGCCCCAGCATTTT

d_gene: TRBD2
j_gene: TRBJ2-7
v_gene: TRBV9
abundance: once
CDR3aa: CASSGRTSGIGEQYF
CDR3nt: TGTGCCAGCAGCGGAAGGACTAGCGGGATAGGCGAGCAGTACTTC

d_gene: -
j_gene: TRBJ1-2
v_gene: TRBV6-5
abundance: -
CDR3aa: CASSPWSSYGYTF
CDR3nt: TGTGCCAGCAGCCCCTGGTCCAGCTATGGCTACACCTTC

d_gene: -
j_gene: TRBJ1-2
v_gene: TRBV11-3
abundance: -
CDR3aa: CASSPRWQGQNYGYTF
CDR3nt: TGTGCCAGCAGCCCCCGATGGCAGGGCCAGAACTATGGCTACACCTTC

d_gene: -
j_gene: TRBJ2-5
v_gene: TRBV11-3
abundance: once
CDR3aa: CASSQNQETQYF
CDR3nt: TGTGCCAGCAGCCAGAACCAAGAGACCCAGTACTTC

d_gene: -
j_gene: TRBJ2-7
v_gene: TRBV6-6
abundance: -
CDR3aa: CASSTYYEQYF
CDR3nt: TGTGCCAGCTCCACATACTACGAGCAGTACTTC

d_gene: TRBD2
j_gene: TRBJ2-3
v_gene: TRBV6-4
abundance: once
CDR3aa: CASKPLAGDVTDTQYF
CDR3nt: TGTGCCAGCAAGCCCTTAGCGGGCGATGTCACAGATACGCAGTATTTT

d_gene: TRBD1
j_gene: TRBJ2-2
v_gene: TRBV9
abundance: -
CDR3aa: CASSGQGAFIGELFF
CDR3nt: TGTGCCAGCAGCGGGCAGGGGGCTTTTATCGGGGAGCTGTTTTTT

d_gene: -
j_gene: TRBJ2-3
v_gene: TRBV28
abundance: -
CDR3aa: CASSLSAWDTQYF
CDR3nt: TGTGCCAGCAGTTTAAGCGCTTGGGATACGCAGTATTTT

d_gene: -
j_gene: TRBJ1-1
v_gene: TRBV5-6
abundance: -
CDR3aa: CASSRTGEAFF
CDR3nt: TGTGCCAGCAGCCGAACGGGGGAAGCTTTCTTT

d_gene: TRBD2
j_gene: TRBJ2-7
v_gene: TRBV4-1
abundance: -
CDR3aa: CASSLGTSGSGYEQYF
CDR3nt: TGCGCCAGCAGCTTAGGGACTAGCGGGAGTGGATACGAGCAGTACTTC

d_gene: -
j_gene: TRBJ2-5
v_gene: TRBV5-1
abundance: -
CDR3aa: CASSSLTNQETQYF
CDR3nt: TGCGCCAGCAGCTCGCTGACTAACCAAGAGACCCAGTACTTC

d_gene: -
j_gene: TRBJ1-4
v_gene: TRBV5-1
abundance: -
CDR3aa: CASSSGTGGTNEKLFF
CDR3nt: TGCGCCAGCAGCTCCGGGACCGGGGGGACTAATGAAAAACTGTTTTTT

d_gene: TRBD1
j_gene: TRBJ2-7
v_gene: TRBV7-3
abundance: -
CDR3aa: CASSPGQTYEQYF
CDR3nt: TGTGCCAGCAGCCCGGGACAGACCTACGAGCAGTACTTC

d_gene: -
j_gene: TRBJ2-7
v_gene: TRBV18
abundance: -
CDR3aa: CASSSQALAAYEQYF
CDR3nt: TGTGCCAGCTCATCCCAGGCACTAGCCGCCTACGAGCAGTACTTC

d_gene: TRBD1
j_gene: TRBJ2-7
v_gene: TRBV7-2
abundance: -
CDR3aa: CASSLVGTGGYEQYF
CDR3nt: TGTGCCAGCAGCTTAGTTGGGACAGGGGGCTACGAGCAGTACTTC